Listed below are T cell receptor beta chains from one sample, sequenced in a study of PD-1 blockade in mismatch repair-deficient tumors. TCRdb's copy holds only in-frame clones and misses some; the assay was immunoSEQ multiplex PCR. This sample has 11,000 to 15,000 clones; approximately 82% occur once, and the top ten carry 1.8%. The starting material was PBMCs, obtained less than 15 weeks after starting pembrolizumab. The receptors were sampled from an adult with mismatch repair-deficient cancer. Each CDR3 is given with its conserved first and last residue. Fields, in order: clone size, D gene, J gene, V gene, CDR3 DNA, CDR3 protein. A D gene is named only where the DNA matches it firmly. Size is omitted from some rows. Given values are once, few, many or a class for expanded clones.

NA | TRBD1 | TRBJ2-3 | TRBV6-6 | TGTGCCAGCAGTTACTCACAGGGGGCAGGGGATACGCAGTATTTT | CASSYSQGAGDTQYF
NA | NA | TRBJ1-1 | TRBV6-5 | TGTGCCAGCAGTTACTCTCAGGGGAACACTGAAGCTTTCTTT | CASSYSQGNTEAFF
NA | NA | TRBJ2-2 | TRBV6-4 | TGTGCCAGCAGTGAGTCGGAGATCGGGGAGCTGTTTTTT | CASSESEIGELFF
NA | TRBD1 | TRBJ2-5 | TRBV2 | TGTGCCAGCAGGGACAGGCCGGAGACCCAGTACTTC | CASRDRPETQYF
NA | TRBD2 | TRBJ2-1 | TRBV19 | TGTGCCAGTAGAAGCGGGAGGGGTAGCAATGAGCAGTTCTTC | CASRSGRGSNEQFF
once | TRBD2 | TRBJ2-2 | TRBV15 | TGTGCCACCAGCAGAGGGGCGGGAGGGCCCCCCGGGGAGCTGTTTTTT | CATSRGAGGPPGELFF
few | TRBD2 | TRBJ2-7 | TRBV2 | TGTGCCAGCAGTGAATTTGGCGGGGGAGCCTACGAGCAGTACTTC | CASSEFGGGAYEQYF
NA | NA | TRBJ1-5 | TRBV7-2 | TGTGCCAGCAGTCTTGACAGGTTTCCCAATCAGCCCCAGCATTTT | CASSLDRFPNQPQHF
few | NA | TRBJ2-3 | TRBV5-1 | TGCGCCAGCAGCGGCGGGACGGATGACACAGATACGCAGTATTTT | CASSGGTDDTDTQYF
once | NA | TRBJ1-6 | TRBV19 | TGTGCCAGTACTTCAGGTCGAGCCCTCCACTTT | CASTSGRALHF
NA | NA | TRBJ2-7 | TRBV6-1 | TGTGCCAGCAGCGGCGGGGCCCTCTACGAGCAGTACTTC | CASSGGALYEQYF
NA | NA | TRBJ1-1 | TRBV19 | TGTGCCAGTGCATCACAGGGGAACACTGAAGCTTTCTTT | CASASQGNTEAFF
NA | TRBD1 | TRBJ2-1 | TRBV5-5 | TGTGCCAGCAGCTTGGCAAGGACAGGGGGTTACAATGAGCAGTTCTTC | CASSLARTGGYNEQFF
once | TRBD2 | TRBJ2-1 | TRBV11-2 | TGTGCCAGCAGCAAGACTAGCGGGAGGGCCCATGAGCAGTTCTTC | CASSKTSGRAHEQFF
NA | TRBD1 | TRBJ1-2 | TRBV5-8 | TGTGCCAGCAGTCGGGACAGGGGAAGCGGCTACACCTTC | CASSRDRGSGYTF
NA | NA | TRBJ2-2 | TRBV7-9 | TGTGCCAGCAGACCAGGGGACTACGCGAACACCGGGGAGCTGTTTTTT | CASRPGDYANTGELFF
NA | NA | TRBJ2-2 | TRBV7-9 | TGTGCCAACGCGCGGGCCCACACCGGGGAGCTGTTTTTT | CANARAHTGELFF
NA | TRBD1 | TRBJ1-3 | TRBV7-2 | TGTGCCAGCAGCAGACAGGGGTCTCACACCATATATTTT | CASSRQGSHTIYF
NA | NA | TRBJ2-7 | TRBV5-4 | TGTGCCAGCAGCTTGGGGCAGGGGAAGTACGAGCAGTACTTC | CASSLGQGKYEQYF
NA | NA | TRBJ2-7 | TRBV19 | TGTGCCAGTAGTCGCGCCTTTCTGGGGAGCTCCTACGAGCAGTACTTC | CASSRAFLGSSYEQYF
NA | NA | TRBJ2-3 | TRBV5-1 | TGCGCCAGCAGGGCCCGACAGGTTACAAGGGGCACAGATACGCAGTATTTT | CASRARQVTRGTDTQYF
once | TRBD2 | TRBJ2-7 | TRBV5-1 | TGCGCCAGCAGCAGTGGGACTAGAAGCGGCGAGCAGTACTTC | CASSSGTRSGEQYF
NA | TRBD1 | TRBJ1-6 | TRBV11-1 | TGTGCCAGCAGCTCCGACAGGGTAGGATCACCCCTCCACTTT | CASSSDRVGSPLHF
NA | NA | TRBJ1-2 | TRBV9 | TGTGCCAGCAGCGCCTTACTCCTTAGCTATGGCTACACCTTC | CASSALLLSYGYTF
NA | TRBD1 | TRBJ1-6 | TRBV28 | TGTGCCAGCTCCGACAGGGGAACCTATAATTCACCCCTCCACTTT | CASSDRGTYNSPLHF
NA | TRBD2 | TRBJ2-1 | TRBV19 | TGTGCCAGTAGTATGCCCCTAGCGGGAGGGCCATCCTACAATGAGCAGTTCTTC | CASSMPLAGGPSYNEQFF
NA | TRBD1 | TRBJ2-3 | TRBV28 | TGTGCCAGCAGCCAAGATGCCCAAGGGACAGGGTTTACAGATACGCAGTATTTT | CASSQDAQGTGFTDTQYF
NA | TRBD1 | TRBJ2-5 | TRBV12-5 | TGTGCTAGTGGTTTGGGTACCGGGACAGGGATCTTGGAGACCCAGTACTTC | CASGLGTGTGILETQYF
NA | NA | TRBJ1-5 | TRBV18 | TGTGCCAGCTCAAAAGACAGGTCCAAGGTGCCCCAGCATTTT | CASSKDRSKVPQHF
NA | TRBD1 | TRBJ2-5 | TRBV5-1 | TGCGCCAGCAGCTTGGCCTGGGGACAGGGGAAAGAGACCCAGTACTTC | CASSLAWGQGKETQYF
NA | NA | TRBJ1-3 | TRBV2 | TGTGCCAGCAGTGAGAGCCGCGGAGGTGGAAACACCATATATTTT | CASSESRGGGNTIYF
NA | TRBD2 | TRBJ2-1 | TRBV7-3 | TGTGCCAGCAGCTTCCTGACTAGCGGGAGGGGGGAGCAGTTCTTC | CASSFLTSGRGEQFF
few | TRBD2 | TRBJ2-7 | TRBV28 | TGTGCCAGCAGTGATAGCGGGAGTTTCTACGAGCAGTACTTC | CASSDSGSFYEQYF
NA | TRBD1 | TRBJ1-1 | TRBV28 | TGTGCCAGCACCCCCTTCCGGGGACAGGGGCAAACTGAAGCTTTCTTT | CASTPFRGQGQTEAFF
NA | TRBD1 | TRBJ2-7 | TRBV13 | TGTGCCAGCAGCGCCCCCCGACAGGGGGCGATCGAGCAGTACTTC | CASSAPRQGAIEQYF
NA | TRBD1 | TRBJ1-1 | TRBV7-9 | TGTGCCAGCAGCTTAGGGGACAGGGTCACTGAAGCTTTCTTT | CASSLGDRVTEAFF
NA | TRBD2 | TRBJ2-1 | TRBV19 | TGTGCCACCACAGCGGGATTGACCTACAATGAGCAGTTCTTC | CATTAGLTYNEQFF
once | NA | TRBJ2-5 | TRBV5-1 | TGCGCCAGCAGTCGGGGTAGCCAAGAGACCCAGTACTTC | CASSRGSQETQYF
NA | NA | TRBJ2-1 | TRBV5-1 | TGCGCCAGCAGCTTGGGCAGCAATGAGCAGTTCTTC | CASSLGSNEQFF
NA | NA | TRBJ1-2 | TRBV10-3 | TGTGCCATCAGTGAGTCGGCACAGGACCTTTATGGCTACACCTTC | CAISESAQDLYGYTF
NA | TRBD2 | TRBJ2-1 | TRBV27 | TGTGCCAGCAGTTGGCTAGCGGGATCCTATGAGCAGTTCTTC | CASSWLAGSYEQFF
NA | TRBD1 | TRBJ2-7 | TRBV4-2 | TGTGCCAGCAGCCAATGGACCGGGACAGAGGTCTACGAGCAGTACTTC | CASSQWTGTEVYEQYF
NA | NA | TRBJ2-7 | TRBV28 | TGTGCCAGCAGATCGGGACTCAACTACGAGCAGTACTTC | CASRSGLNYEQYF